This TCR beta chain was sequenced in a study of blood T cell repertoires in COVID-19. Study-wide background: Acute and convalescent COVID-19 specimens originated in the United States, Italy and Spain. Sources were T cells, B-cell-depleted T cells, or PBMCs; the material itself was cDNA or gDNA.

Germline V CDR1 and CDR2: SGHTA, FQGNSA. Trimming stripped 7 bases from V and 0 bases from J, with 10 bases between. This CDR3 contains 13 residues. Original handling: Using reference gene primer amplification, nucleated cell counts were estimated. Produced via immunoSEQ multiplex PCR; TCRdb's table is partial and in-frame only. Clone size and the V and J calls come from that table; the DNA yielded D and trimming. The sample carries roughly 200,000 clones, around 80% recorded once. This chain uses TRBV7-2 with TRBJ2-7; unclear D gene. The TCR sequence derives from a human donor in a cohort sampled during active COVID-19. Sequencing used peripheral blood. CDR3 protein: CASTSRSSYEQYF. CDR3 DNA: TGTGCCAGCACCTCTCGTAGCTCCTACGAGCAGTACTTC.